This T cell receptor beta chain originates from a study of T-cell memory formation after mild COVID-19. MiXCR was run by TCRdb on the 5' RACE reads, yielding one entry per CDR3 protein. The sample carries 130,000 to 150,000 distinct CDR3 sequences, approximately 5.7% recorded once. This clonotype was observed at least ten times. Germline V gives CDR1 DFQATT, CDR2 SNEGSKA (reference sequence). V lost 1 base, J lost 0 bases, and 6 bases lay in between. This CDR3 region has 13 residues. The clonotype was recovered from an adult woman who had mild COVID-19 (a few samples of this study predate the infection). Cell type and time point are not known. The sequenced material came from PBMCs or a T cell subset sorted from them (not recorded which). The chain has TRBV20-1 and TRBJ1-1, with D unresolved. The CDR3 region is CSARVSMNTEAFF. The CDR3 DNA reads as TGCAGTGCTAGAGTCTCCATGAACACTGAAGCTTTCTTT.